This note documents a single T cell receptor beta chain sequence. Its antigen is currently unknown. These data are taken from a study of T cells after yellow fever vaccination. Findings and caveats of the study: Abundant clonotypes from the bulk population could have been carried over as contaminants into FACS-sorted repertoires. A limited proportion of clonotypes was detected within both the CD4 and CD8 compartments. It was a weaker secondary response, yet one that peaked faster, at day 5 versus 15.

Via MiXCR, TCRdb re-called the 5' RACE reads, giving one row per CDR3 protein. The sample carries roughly 120,000 distinct CDR3 sequences, around 7.7% recorded once. There are 15 residues in the CDR3. CDR1 is SGHRS and CDR2 is YFSETQ in the germline V gene. V was shortened by 0 bases and J by 4 bases, with 10 bases between the two germline ends. The source of this sequence is a man aged 18-30 years who received the YFV17D yellow fever vaccine. The source was CD4+ T cells sorted from PBMCs, collected 10 to 11 days after the first yellow fever vaccination. The rearrangement joins TRBV5-1 to TRBJ1-4; D is uncertain. The CDR3 sequence: CASSLGATNNEKLFF. The CDR3 region has the DNA TGCGCCAGCAGCTTGGGTGCCACCAATAATGAAAAACTGTTTTTT.